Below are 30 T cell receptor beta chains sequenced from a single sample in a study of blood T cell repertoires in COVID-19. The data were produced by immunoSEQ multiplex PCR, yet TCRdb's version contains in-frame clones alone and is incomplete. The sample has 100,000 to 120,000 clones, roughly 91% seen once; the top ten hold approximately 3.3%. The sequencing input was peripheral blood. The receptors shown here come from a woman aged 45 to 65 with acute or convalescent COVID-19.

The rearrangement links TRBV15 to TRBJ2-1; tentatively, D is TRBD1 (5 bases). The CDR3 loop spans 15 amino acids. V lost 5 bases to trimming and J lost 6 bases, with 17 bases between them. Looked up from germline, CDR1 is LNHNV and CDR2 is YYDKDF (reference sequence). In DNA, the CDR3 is TGTGCCACCAGCGGGGCAGGGCCCTCAGGCAATGAGCAGTTCTTC. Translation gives CATSGAGPSGNEQFF.

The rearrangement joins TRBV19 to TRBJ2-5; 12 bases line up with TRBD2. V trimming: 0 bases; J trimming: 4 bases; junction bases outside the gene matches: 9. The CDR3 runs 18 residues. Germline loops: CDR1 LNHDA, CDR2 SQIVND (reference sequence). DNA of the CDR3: TGTGCCAGTAGTATAGAGGGGGCTAGCGGGAGGGCCCGAGAGACCCAGTACTTC. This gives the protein CASSIEGASGRARETQYF.

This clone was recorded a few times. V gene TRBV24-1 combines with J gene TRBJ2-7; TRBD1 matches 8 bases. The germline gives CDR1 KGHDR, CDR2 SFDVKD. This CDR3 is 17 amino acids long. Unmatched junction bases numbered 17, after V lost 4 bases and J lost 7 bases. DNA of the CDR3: TGTGCCACCAGTGAGGTTATCGACAGGGGTGGTTTTAGAGAGCAGTACTTC. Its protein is CATSEVIDRGGFREQYF.

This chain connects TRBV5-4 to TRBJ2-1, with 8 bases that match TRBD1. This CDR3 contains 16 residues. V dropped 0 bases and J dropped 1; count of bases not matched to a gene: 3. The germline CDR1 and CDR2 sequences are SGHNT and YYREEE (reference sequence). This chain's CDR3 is CASSLGRTGSYNEQFF. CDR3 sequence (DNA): TGTGCCAGCAGCTTGGGACGGACAGGGTCCTACAATGAGCAGTTCTTC.

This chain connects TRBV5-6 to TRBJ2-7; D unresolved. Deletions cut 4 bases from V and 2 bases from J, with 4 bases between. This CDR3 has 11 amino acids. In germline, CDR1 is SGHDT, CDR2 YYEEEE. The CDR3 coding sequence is TGTGCCAGCAGCAACACCTACGAGCAGTACTTC. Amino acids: CASSNTYEQYF. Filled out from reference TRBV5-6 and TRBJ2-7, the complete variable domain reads DAGVTQSPTHLIKTRGQQVTLRCSPKSGHDTVSWYQQALGQGPQFIFQYYEEEERQRGNFPDRFSGHQFPNYSSELNVNALLLGDSALYLCASSNTYEQYFGPGTRLTVT.

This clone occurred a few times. The CDR3 region is CASSYSLRPRGNEQFF. The CDR3 region has the DNA TGTGCCAGCAGTTACTCGTTACGGCCTCGGGGCAATGAGCAGTTCTTC. The V gene is TRBV6-5, the J gene TRBJ2-1, with D maybe TRBD2 (5 bases). From germline, CDR1 is MNHEY and CDR2 SVGAGI. The CDR3 is made up of 16 amino acids. V was shortened by 0 bases and J by 6 bases, with 15 bases between the two germline ends.

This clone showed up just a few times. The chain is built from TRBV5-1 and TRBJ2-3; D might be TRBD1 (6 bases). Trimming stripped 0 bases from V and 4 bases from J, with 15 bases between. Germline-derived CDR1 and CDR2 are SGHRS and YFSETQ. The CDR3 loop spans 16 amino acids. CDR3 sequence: CASSLALGATPDTQYF. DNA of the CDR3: TGCGCCAGCAGCTTGGCCCTGGGGGCGACCCCAGATACGCAGTATTTT. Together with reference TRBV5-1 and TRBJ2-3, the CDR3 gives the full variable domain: KAGVTQTPRYLIKTRGQQVTLSCSPISGHRSVSWYQQTPGQGLQFLFEYFSETQRNKGNFPGRFSGRQFSNSRSEMNVSTLELGDSALYLCASSLALGATPDTQYFGPGTRLTVL.

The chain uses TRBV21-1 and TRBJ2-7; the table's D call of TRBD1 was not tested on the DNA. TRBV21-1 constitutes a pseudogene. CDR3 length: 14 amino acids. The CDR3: CASSKVARAYEQYF. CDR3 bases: TGTGCCAGCAGCAAAGTTGCCAGGGCCTACGAGCAGTACTTC.

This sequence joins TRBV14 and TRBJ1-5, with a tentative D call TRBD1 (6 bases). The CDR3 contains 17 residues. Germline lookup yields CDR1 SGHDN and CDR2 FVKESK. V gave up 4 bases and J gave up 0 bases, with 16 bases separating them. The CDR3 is CASSPRSGDRSNQPQHF. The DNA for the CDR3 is TGTGCCAGCAGCCCAAGGTCAGGGGACCGTAGCAATCAGCCCCAGCATTTT.

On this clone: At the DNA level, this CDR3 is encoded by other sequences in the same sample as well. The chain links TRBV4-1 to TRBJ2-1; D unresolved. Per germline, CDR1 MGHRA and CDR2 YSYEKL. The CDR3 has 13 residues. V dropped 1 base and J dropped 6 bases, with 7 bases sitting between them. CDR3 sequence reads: CASSQGGSNEQFF. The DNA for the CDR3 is TGCGCCAGCAGCCAAGGTGGCAGCAATGAGCAGTTCTTC.

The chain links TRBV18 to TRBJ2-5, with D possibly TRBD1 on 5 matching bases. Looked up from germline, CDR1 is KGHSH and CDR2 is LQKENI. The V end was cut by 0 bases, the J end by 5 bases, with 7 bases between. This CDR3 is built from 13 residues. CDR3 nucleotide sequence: TGTGCCAGCTCACCACCGGGGCGGGAGACCCAGTACTTC. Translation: CASSPPGRETQYF.

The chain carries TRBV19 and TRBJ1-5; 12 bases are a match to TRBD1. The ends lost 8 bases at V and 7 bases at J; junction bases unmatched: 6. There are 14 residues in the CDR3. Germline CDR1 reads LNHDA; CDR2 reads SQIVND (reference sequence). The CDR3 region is CASGDRGREQPQHF. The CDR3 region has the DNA TGTGCCAGTGGGGACAGGGGGCGTGAGCAGCCCCAGCATTTT.

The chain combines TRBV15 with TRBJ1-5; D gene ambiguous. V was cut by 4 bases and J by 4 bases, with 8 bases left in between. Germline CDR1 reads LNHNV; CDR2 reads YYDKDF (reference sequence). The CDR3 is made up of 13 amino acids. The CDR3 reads CATSTRVNQPQHF. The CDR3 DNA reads TGTGCCACCAGCACGCGGGTTAATCAGCCCCAGCATTTT.

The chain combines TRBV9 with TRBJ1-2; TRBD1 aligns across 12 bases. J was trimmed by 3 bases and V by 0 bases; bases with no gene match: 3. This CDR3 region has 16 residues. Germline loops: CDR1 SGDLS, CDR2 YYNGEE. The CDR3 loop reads CASSVAGTGGHYGYTF. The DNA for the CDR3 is TGTGCCAGCAGCGTAGCTGGGACAGGGGGCCACTATGGCTACACCTTC.

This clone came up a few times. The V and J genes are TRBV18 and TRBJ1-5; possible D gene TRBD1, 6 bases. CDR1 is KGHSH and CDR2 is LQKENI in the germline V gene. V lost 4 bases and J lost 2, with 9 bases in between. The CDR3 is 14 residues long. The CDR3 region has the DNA TGTGCCAGCTCACTACAGGGTGGCAATCAGCCCCAGCATTTT. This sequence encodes CASSLQGGNQPQHF.

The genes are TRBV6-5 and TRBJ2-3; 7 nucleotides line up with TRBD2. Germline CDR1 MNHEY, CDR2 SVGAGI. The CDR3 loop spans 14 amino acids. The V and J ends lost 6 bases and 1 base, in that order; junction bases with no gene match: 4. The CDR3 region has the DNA TGTGCCAGCAGCCTTGGGGGGGGCACAGATACGCAGTATTTT. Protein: CASSLGGGTDTQYF.

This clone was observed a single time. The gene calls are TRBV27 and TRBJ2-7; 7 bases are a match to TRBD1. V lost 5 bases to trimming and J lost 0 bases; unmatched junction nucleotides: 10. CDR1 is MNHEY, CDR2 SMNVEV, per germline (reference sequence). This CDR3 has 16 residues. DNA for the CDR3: TGTGCCAGCAGTCCCCTTCGGACAGGTAGCTCCTACGAGCAGTACTTC. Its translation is CASSPLRTGSSYEQYF.

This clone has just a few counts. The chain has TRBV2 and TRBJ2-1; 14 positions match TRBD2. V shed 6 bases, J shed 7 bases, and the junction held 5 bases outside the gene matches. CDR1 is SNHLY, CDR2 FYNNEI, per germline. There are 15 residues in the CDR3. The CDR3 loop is CASSFGTSGRNEQFF. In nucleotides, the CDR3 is TGTGCCAGCAGCTTCGGGACTAGCGGGAGAAATGAGCAGTTCTTC.

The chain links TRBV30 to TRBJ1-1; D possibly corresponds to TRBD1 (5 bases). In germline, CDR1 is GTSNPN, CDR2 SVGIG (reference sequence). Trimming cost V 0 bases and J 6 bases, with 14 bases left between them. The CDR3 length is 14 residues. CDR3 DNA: TGTGCCTGGAGTGTAGGCAGGGTAGGGTCTGAAGCTTTCTTT. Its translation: CAWSVGRVGSEAFF.

The CDR3 here is CTSSQRGQGGRHRQPQHF. DNA for the CDR3: TGCACCAGCAGCCAAAGAGGACAGGGGGGTCGTCACAGGCAGCCCCAGCATTTT. The chain uses TRBV1 and TRBJ1-5; whether TRBD1, the table's D call, matches the DNA was not checked. TRBV1 is labeled a pseudogene. CDR3 length: 18 amino acids.

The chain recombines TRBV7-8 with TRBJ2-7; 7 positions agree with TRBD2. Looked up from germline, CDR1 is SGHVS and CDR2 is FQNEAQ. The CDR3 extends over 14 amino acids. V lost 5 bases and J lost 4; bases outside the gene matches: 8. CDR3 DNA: TGTGCCAGCAGCCTAAGGACTAGTGAATACGAGCAGTACTTC. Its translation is CASSLRTSEYEQYF.

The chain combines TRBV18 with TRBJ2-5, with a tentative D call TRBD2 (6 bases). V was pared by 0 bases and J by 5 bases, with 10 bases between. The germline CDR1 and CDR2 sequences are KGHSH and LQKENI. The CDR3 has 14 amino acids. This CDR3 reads CASSPPEGRETQYF. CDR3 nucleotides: TGTGCCAGCTCACCACCGGAGGGCAGGGAGACCCAGTACTTC.

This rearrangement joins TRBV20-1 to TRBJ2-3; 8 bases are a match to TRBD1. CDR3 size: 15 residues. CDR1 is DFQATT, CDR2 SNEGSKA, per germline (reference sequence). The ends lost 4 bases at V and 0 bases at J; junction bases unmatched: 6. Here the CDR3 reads CSATDRGPSTDTQYF. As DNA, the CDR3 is TGCAGTGCTACTGACAGGGGCCCGAGCACAGATACGCAGTATTTT.

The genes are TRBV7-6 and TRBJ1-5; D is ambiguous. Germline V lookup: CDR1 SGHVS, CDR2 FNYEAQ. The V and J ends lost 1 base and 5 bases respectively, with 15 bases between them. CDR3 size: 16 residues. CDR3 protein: CASSLEQTGRDQPQHF. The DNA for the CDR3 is TGTGCCAGCAGCTTAGAACAGACGGGAAGGGATCAGCCCCAGCATTTT.

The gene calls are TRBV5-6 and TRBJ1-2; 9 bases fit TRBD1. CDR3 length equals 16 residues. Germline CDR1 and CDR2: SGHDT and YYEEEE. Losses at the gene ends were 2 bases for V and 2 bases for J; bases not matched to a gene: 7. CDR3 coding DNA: TGTGCCAGCAGCTTCCGCGGACAGGGGAACAACTATGGCTACACCTTC. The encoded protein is CASSFRGQGNNYGYTF.

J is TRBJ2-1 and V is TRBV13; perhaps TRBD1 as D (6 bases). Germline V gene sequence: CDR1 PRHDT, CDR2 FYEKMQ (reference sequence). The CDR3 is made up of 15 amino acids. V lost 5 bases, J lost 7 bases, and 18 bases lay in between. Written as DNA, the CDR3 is TGTGCCAGCAGCCCCGGGACACTTACCCTTAATGAGCAGTTCTTC. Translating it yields CASSPGTLTLNEQFF.

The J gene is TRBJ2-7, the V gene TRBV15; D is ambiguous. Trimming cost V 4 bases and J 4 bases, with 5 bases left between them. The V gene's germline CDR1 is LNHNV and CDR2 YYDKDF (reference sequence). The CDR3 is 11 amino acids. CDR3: CATSNRYEQYF. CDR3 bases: TGTGCCACCAGCAATCGGTACGAGCAGTACTTC. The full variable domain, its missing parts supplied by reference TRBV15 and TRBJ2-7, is DAMVIQNPRYQVTQFGKPVTLSCSQTLNHNVMYWYQQKSSQAPKLLFHYYDKDFNNEADTPDNFQSRRPNTSFCFLDIRSPGLGDTAMYLCATSNRYEQYFGPGTRLTVT.

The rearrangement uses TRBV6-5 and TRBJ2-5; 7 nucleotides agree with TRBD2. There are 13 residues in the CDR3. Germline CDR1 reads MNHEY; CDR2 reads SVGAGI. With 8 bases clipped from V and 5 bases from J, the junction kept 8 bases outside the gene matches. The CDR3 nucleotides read TGTGCCAGCGGACCACTAGCGTTCGAGACCCAGTACTTC. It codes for CASGPLAFETQYF.

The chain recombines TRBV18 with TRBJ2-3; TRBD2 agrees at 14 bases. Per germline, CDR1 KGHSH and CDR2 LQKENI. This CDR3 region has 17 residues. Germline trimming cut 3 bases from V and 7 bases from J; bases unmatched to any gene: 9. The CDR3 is CASSPAGTSGSRNTQYF. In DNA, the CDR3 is TGTGCCAGCTCACCGGCCGGGACTAGCGGGAGCAGGAATACGCAGTATTTT.

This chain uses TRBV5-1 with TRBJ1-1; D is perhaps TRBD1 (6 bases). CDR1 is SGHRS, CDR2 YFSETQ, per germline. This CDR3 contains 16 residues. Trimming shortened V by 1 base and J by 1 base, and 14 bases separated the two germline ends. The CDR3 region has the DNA TGCGCCAGCAGCTTGACGGTTTTGGGACAGAACACTGAAGCTTTCTTT. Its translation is CASSLTVLGQNTEAFF.